What follows describes a single TCR beta chain. Its antigen remains unidentified. All donors were healthy HIV-negative adults lacking recent acute infections or vaccinations. This sample is drawn from a study of shared clonotypes between healthy human individuals. This CDR3 spans 13 amino acids. J gave up 6 bases and V 6 bases, and 5 bases lay outside the gene matches. Germline loops: CDR1 KGHSH, CDR2 LQKENI. Study-wide points: Non-shared clonotypes displayed generation probabilities falling below those of clonotypes present in all four donors. Only blood underwent sampling, and tissue repertoires likely differ.

The table came from immunoSEQ multiplex PCR; TCRdb's copy has only in-frame clones and leaves some out. The sample has 150,000 to 200,000 clones; 65% to 70% are singletons. This rearrangement joins TRBV18 to TRBJ1-1; 9 nucleotides align to TRBD1. This sequence was found in a man under 40 in good health. The sequenced sample consisted of memory CD4+ T cells sorted from blood. The subset here: CD45RA-negative fraction. CDR3 loop: CASSNRQGAEAFF. The CDR3 DNA reads TGTGCCAGCTCGAACCGACAGGGGGCTGAAGCTTTCTTT.